The T cell receptor (beta chain) under discussion was sequenced for a study of blood T cell repertoires in COVID-19. Assay used: immunoSEQ multiplex PCR; TCRdb lists only in-frame clones, some missing. This repertoire shows roughly 45,000 clones, about nine tenths found once; its top ten account for about 0.36%. Germline CDR1 reads SGHTA; CDR2 reads FQGNSA. The germline V and J ends were trimmed by 5 bases and 4 bases, with 15 bases remaining between them. This CDR3 is built from 16 residues. This receptor was identified in a human donor in a cohort sampled during active COVID-19. The chain employs TRBV7-2 and TRBJ1-6; D unresolved. Sequenced input: peripheral blood. The CDR3 DNA reads as TGTGCCAGCAGCCGCTTAGCAGTTGCGTATAATTCACCCCTCCACTTT. Protein: CASSRLAVAYNSPLHF. The full variable domain, with the rest looked up from reference TRBV7-2 and TRBJ1-6, is GAGVSQSPSNKVTEKGKDVELRCDPISGHTALYWYRQSLGQGLEFLIYFQGNSAPDKSGLPSDRFSAERTGGSVSTLTIQRTQQEDSAVYLCASSRLAVAYNSPLHFGNGTRLTVT.